Following are 24 T cell receptor beta chains from one sample sequenced in a study of response to subunit inactivated influenza vaccine. TCRdb re-derived calls from the RT-PCR reads in MiXCR, one entry per CDR3 protein. The sample includes fewer than 600,000 distinct CDR3 sequences, 7.2% of them seen just once. The starting material was PBMCs from blood, obtained less than 25 months after vaccination. Receptors originate from a man aged 50-75 years who received an inactivated influenza vaccine.

This clonotype has more than one count but fewer than ten. This chain joins TRBV20-1 and TRBJ2-7; 11 bases match TRBD1. The CDR3 is 15 residues long. Losses at the gene ends were 1 base for V and 2 bases for J; bases not matched to a gene: 4. Germline V gene lookup returns CDR1 DFQATT and CDR2 SNEGSKA (reference sequence). CDR3 loop: CSARVAGQGAYEQYF. The CDR3 coding sequence is TGCAGTGCTAGAGTAGCGGGACAGGGGGCCTACGAGCAGTACTTC.

This clonotype was seen at least ten times. The gene calls are TRBV4-1 and TRBJ1-2; perhaps TRBD1 as D (6 bases). This CDR3 contains 13 residues. Looked up from germline, CDR1 is MGHRA and CDR2 is YSYEKL. With 3 bases removed from V and 4 bases from J, the gap between germline ends came to 9 bases. Written as DNA, the CDR3 is TGCGCCAGCAGCCAGGACAGTCGCTATGGCTACACCTTC. Protein: CASSQDSRYGYTF.

The chain uses TRBV9 and TRBJ2-2; 7 bases match TRBD2. CDR3 length equals 15 residues. Looked up from germline, CDR1 is SGDLS and CDR2 is YYNGEE. V gave up 0 bases and J gave up 3 bases; unmatched junction bases: 2. The CDR3 nucleotides are TGTGCCAGCAGCGTAGGTGGGAGGGACACCGGGGAGCTGTTTTTT. Translating it yields CASSVGGRDTGELFF.

The V and J genes are TRBV7-2 and TRBJ2-7, with a weak D call TRBD2 (6 bases). This CDR3 region has 15 residues. CDR1 is SGHTA and CDR2 is FQGNSA in the germline V gene. V was trimmed by 1 base and J by 0 bases, leaving 10 bases between them. CDR3 nucleotides: TGTGCCAGCAGCTTAGTTTTCGGGAGCTCCTACGAGCAGTACTTC. Protein product: CASSLVFGSSYEQYF. The whole variable domain, remainder taken from reference TRBV7-2 and TRBJ2-7, is GAGVSQSPSNKVTEKGKDVELRCDPISGHTALYWYRQSLGQGLEFLIYFQGNSAPDKSGLPSDRFSAERTGGSVSTLTIQRTQQEDSAVYLCASSLVFGSSYEQYFGPGTRLTVT.

The chain combines TRBV25-1 with TRBJ2-2; 10 nucleotides align to TRBD1. The CDR3 has 17 amino acids. CDR1 MGHDK and CDR2 SYGVNS come from the germline V gene. V dropped 2 bases and J dropped 4; count of bases not matched to a gene: 7. This CDR3 is CASSERARTGGTGELFF. CDR3 bases: TGTGCCAGCAGTGAAAGGGCAAGGACAGGGGGCACCGGGGAGCTGTTTTTT.

A few counts support this clonotype. The V call is TRBV5-5, the J call TRBJ2-2; 9 bases map to TRBD2. V shed 2 bases and J 4 bases; nucleotides not matched to a gene: 6. Germline lookup yields CDR1 SGHKS and CDR2 YYEKEE (reference sequence). The CDR3 consists of 16 residues. CDR3 sequence: CASSFAAGGFTGELFF. The CDR3, as DNA: TGTGCCAGCAGCTTTGCAGCGGGGGGTTTCACCGGGGAGCTGTTTTTT.

This clonotype was observed at least ten times. V usage is TRBV25-1 and J usage is TRBJ2-3; D unresolved. The V and J ends lost 1 base and 10 bases respectively, with 12 bases between them. Germline V lookup: CDR1 MGHDK, CDR2 SYGVNS. This CDR3 has 13 amino acids. CDR3 residues: CASSESGVQPQYF. As DNA, the CDR3 is TGTGCCAGCAGTGAATCTGGCGTCCAACCGCAGTATTTT.

This clonotype turned up a few times. In DNA form, the CDR3 reads TGTGCCAGCCGCGTTGCGGGGGCGCATATTAGCAATGAGCAGTTCTTC. The encoded protein is CASRVAGAHISNEQFF. The chain links TRBV6-2 or TRBV6-3 to TRBJ2-1, with D maybe TRBD2 (7 bases). V was clipped by 8 bases and J by 6 bases, with 23 bases between them. In germline, CDR1 is MNHEY, CDR2 SVGEGT. This CDR3 region has 16 residues.

The J gene is TRBJ2-1, the V gene TRBV20-1; D is unresolved. Germline CDR1 and CDR2: DFQATT and SNEGSKA (reference sequence). This CDR3 is 15 amino acids long. V was pared by 3 bases and J by 5 bases, with 17 bases between. The CDR3, as DNA: TGCAGTGCTAGTGAGTCCTCGAGGCGACACAATGAGCAGTTCTTC. It specifies CSASESSRRHNEQFF.

This clonotype was seen a handful of times. The V call is TRBV4-3, the J call TRBJ1-1; D is undetermined. CDR3 length: 13 residues. The germline CDR1 and CDR2 sequences are LGHNA and YSLEER. Trimming took off 4 bases at V and 5 bases at J, with 11 bases between the two ends. CDR3 loop: CASSPVVRTEAFF. DNA for the CDR3: TGCGCCAGCAGCCCGGTCGTACGGACTGAAGCTTTCTTT.

In its sample, this clonotype was seen many times. The CDR3 here is CASSQAFEVNTEAFF. The CDR3 bases are TGTGCCAGCAGCCAAGCTTTTGAAGTGAACACTGAAGCTTTCTTT. The chain is built from TRBV4-2 and TRBJ1-1; the D is unclear. This CDR3 has 15 amino acids. V lost 1 base and J 0 bases, leaving 9 bases between the germline ends. CDR1 LGHNA and CDR2 YNFKEQ come from the germline V gene.

This clonotype was counted a few times. This chain joins TRBV20-1 and TRBJ2-7, with TRBD2 identical over 7 bases. J was trimmed by 7 bases and V by 6 bases; bases with no gene match: 12. Germline V gives CDR1 DFQATT, CDR2 SNEGSKA (reference sequence). The length of the CDR3 is 13 residues. The CDR3 reads CSARRLALGEQYF. The CDR3 DNA reads as TGCAGTGCCAGGAGACTAGCACTGGGGGAGCAGTACTTC.

This clonotype was detected ten times or more. The chain is built from TRBV12-3 or TRBV12-4 and TRBJ2-3; possible D gene TRBD2, 6 bases. V lost 5 bases, J lost 0 bases, and 18 bases lay in between. The CDR3 consists of 17 residues. CDR3 region: CASSHYAGGGSTDTQYF. The CDR3 DNA sequence: TGTGCCAGCAGTCACTACGCGGGTGGGGGGAGCACAGATACGCAGTATTTT.

This clonotype was seen only a few times. The V gene is TRBV6-2 or TRBV6-3, the J gene TRBJ2-7; 7 nucleotides align to TRBD1. CDR3 length: 13 amino acids. Trimming took 9 bases from V and 3 from J; bases not matched to a gene: 8. Germline CDR1 is MNHEY and CDR2 is SVGEGT. The CDR3 sequence is CASQSGQYYEQYF. The DNA for the CDR3 is TGTGCCAGTCAATCGGGACAGTACTACGAGCAGTACTTC.

The CDR3 protein is CASSLWGPDGTPNTGELFF. The CDR3 DNA follows: TGCGCCAGCAGCTTGTGGGGGCCCGACGGGACACCGAACACCGGGGAGCTGTTTTTT. This sequence joins TRBV5-1 and TRBJ2-2; a weak D match, TRBD1 (6 bases). CDR1 is SGHRS, CDR2 YFSETQ, per germline. The CDR3 sequence is 19 residues long. The germline V and J ends were trimmed by 1 base and 0 bases, with 19 bases remaining between them.

This clonotype was detected a few times. This sequence joins TRBV12-3 or TRBV12-4 and TRBJ2-3; 7 nucleotides align to TRBD2. CDR3 size: 16 residues. V shed 0 bases, J shed 1 base, and the junction held 4 bases outside the gene matches. The CDR3 DNA follows: TGTGCCAGCAGTTTAGCGGGAGGGCCCCGCACAGATACGCAGTATTTT. Residues: CASSLAGGPRTDTQYF.

This clonotype was detected many times. The chain has TRBV20-1 and TRBJ1-1; tentatively, D is TRBD1 (6 bases). The CDR3 has 12 residues. Germline lookup yields CDR1 DFQATT and CDR2 SNEGSKA (reference sequence). The CDR3 DNA follows: TGCGTAAGGGACATCTCGAACACTGAAGCTTTCTTT. Translated: CVRDISNTEAFF.

This clonotype was found a few times. The V gene is TRBV10-3, the J gene TRBJ2-7; 10 bases agree with TRBD1. The CDR3 contains 17 residues. Germline V gene lookup returns CDR1 ENHRY and CDR2 SYGVKD. V lost 6 bases to trimming and J lost 3 bases; unmatched junction nucleotides: 14. Here the CDR3 DNA reads TGTGCCATCAGGGGGGACAGGGGAGGCTTTCCCTTCTACGAGCAGTACTTC. This encodes CAIRGDRGGFPFYEQYF.

In this sample, this clonotype turned up many times. The chain joins TRBV29-1 to TRBJ2-1; 9 bases map to TRBD2. V gave up 4 bases and J gave up 0 bases; unmatched junction bases: 10. Germline V gives CDR1 SQVTM, CDR2 ANQGSEA. The CDR3 length is 17 residues. CDR3 protein: CSVGGLASRSSYNEQFF. CDR3 bases: TGCAGCGTTGGGGGACTAGCTTCAAGGAGCTCCTACAATGAGCAGTTCTTC.

The sample holds a few counts of this clonotype. The chain couples TRBV20-1 to TRBJ1-4, with D hard to call. V was trimmed by 0 bases and J by 0 bases, leaving 11 bases between them. Germline loops: CDR1 DFQATT, CDR2 SNEGSKA (reference sequence). The CDR3 length is 16 residues. The CDR3 loop reads CSARDLRLATNEKLFF. Written as DNA, the CDR3 is TGCAGTGCTAGAGATCTCAGACTTGCAACTAATGAAAAACTGTTTTTT.

This clonotype was picked up many times. The CDR3 here is CSATRDSNQPQHF. In nucleotides, the CDR3 is TGCAGTGCTACTCGCGACAGCAATCAGCCCCAGCATTTT. The rearrangement links TRBV20-1 to TRBJ1-5; D gene unclear. Germline V CDR1 and CDR2: DFQATT, SNEGSKA (reference sequence). The CDR3 has 13 amino acids. The V and J ends lost 4 bases and 1 base respectively, with 8 bases between them.

Comment on this clonotype: A read error may explain this, as a much larger clone is one base away. The chain joins TRBV11-2 to TRBJ2-5; unclear D gene. The CDR3 length is 13 residues. V dropped 8 bases and J dropped 5 bases, with 15 bases sitting between them. CDR1 SGHAT and CDR2 FQNNGV come from the germline V gene. CDR3 in DNA: TGTGCCAGCCGCCCCCCTATCCCGGAGACCCAGTACTTC. Its protein is CASRPPIPETQYF.

V usage is TRBV20-1 and J usage is TRBJ1-2; tentatively, D is TRBD1 (6 bases). V was clipped by 0 bases and J by 5 bases, with 16 bases between them. This CDR3 is 15 amino acids long. CDR1 is DFQATT, CDR2 SNEGSKA, per germline (reference sequence). The CDR3 reads CSARDLMGRGYGYTF. DNA of the CDR3: TGCAGTGCTAGAGATCTGATGGGGAGGGGGTATGGCTACACCTTC.

The rearrangement uses TRBV11-2 and TRBJ2-3; the D gene is possibly TRBD2 (5 bases). Germline-derived CDR1 and CDR2 are SGHAT and FQNNGV. V was trimmed by 3 bases and J by 0 bases, leaving 16 bases between them. The CDR3 spans 17 residues. The CDR3 here is CASSFHGGPKSTDTQYF. In nucleotides, the CDR3 is TGTGCCAGCAGCTTTCATGGCGGGCCCAAGAGCACAGATACGCAGTATTTT. The variable domain in full, with the rest retrieved from reference TRBV11-2 and TRBJ2-3, is EAGVAQSPRYKIIEKRQSVAFWCNPISGHATLYWYQQILGQGPKLLIQFQNNGVVDDSQLPKDRFSAERLKGVDSTLKIQPAKLEDSAVYLCASSFHGGPKSTDTQYFGPGTRLTVL.